A selection of T cell receptor beta chains follows, all from one sample in a study of shared T cell receptors in the human thymus. Measured with immunoSEQ multiplex PCR; TCRdb has only the in-frame clones, and not every one. Altogether 700,000 or so clones are present, 70% to 90% being singletons, with the ten largest covering around 0.0099%. The same sample was also used in a study of human thymus T cells.

Sequencing input: thymocytes. The source of these receptors is a girl under three years old with a congenital heart defect. Each CDR3 is given with its conserved first and last residue. A D gene is named only where the DNA matches it firmly. Size values are once, few and many counts, or a class for expanded clones, and some rows have none.

clone size	D gene	CDR3 length	J gene	V gene	CDR3 protein	CDR3 DNA
few	TRBD1	13	TRBJ1-1	TRBV19	CASSVTGTTEAFF	TGTGCCAGTAGTGTGACAGGGACGACTGAAGCTTTCTTT
once	-	12	TRBJ1-2	TRBV30	CAWLGPTKGYTF	TGTGCCTGGTTAGGCCCAACTAAAGGCTACACCTTC
-	TRBD1	14	TRBJ1-1	TRBV5-1	CATSRTGADTEAFF	TGCGCCACCTCCAGGACAGGGGCGGACACTGAAGCTTTCTTT
-	-	14	TRBJ1-5	TRBV5-8	CASSSSMRLQPQHF	TGTGCCAGCAGCTCAAGTATGCGTCTTCAGCCCCAGCATTTT
-	TRBD1	18	TRBJ1-5	TRBV27	CASSPTPGQLNSNQPQHF	TGTGCCAGCAGTCCCACCCCGGGACAGCTGAATAGCAATCAGCCCCAGCATTTT
-	-	16	TRBJ2-7	TRBV14	CASSQYPRARNYEQYF	TGTGCCAGCAGCCAATATCCGCGGGCGAGGAACTACGAGCAGTACTTC
-	-	13	TRBJ1-2	TRBV18	CASSPQDSGGYTF	TGTGCCAGCTCACCCCAGGACAGTGGGGGCTACACCTTC
-	-	15	TRBJ1-2	TRBV15	CATSSPPGTKYGYTF	TGTGCCACCAGCAGCCCGCCGGGGACAAAGTATGGCTACACCTTC
-	TRBD1	18	TRBJ1-2	TRBV7-2	CASSLSAPGQGASYGYTF	TGTGCCAGCAGCTTATCAGCCCCGGGACAGGGGGCCTCGTATGGCTACACCTTC
-	-	15	TRBJ1-2	TRBV14	CASSQDLGRRYGYTF	TGTGCCAGCAGCCAAGATTTGGGGAGACGCTATGGCTACACCTTC
once	-	14	TRBJ1-5	TRBV10-3	CAISDGGPDQPQHF	TGTGCCATCAGTGACGGGGGGCCGGATCAGCCCCAGCATTTT
-	TRBD1	15	TRBJ2-1	TRBV5-1	CASSLGTVEYNEQFF	TGCGCCAGCAGCCTAGGGACAGTAGAGTACAATGAGCAGTTCTTC
-	-	15	TRBJ1-1	TRBV4-2	CASGEQVGMNTEAFF	TGTGCCAGTGGGGAGCAGGTGGGAATGAACACTGAAGCTTTCTTT
-	-	13	TRBJ2-7	TRBV9	CASSPDRPYEQYF	TGTGCCAGCAGCCCCGACAGGCCCTACGAGCAGTACTTC
-	TRBD1	16	TRBJ2-5	TRBV27	CASSFQPGQLRETQYF	TGTGCCAGCAGTTTTCAGCCGGGACAGTTAAGGGAGACCCAGTACTTC
-	-	17	TRBJ2-4	TRBV4-1	CASSQRRDGVAKNIQYF	TGCGCCAGCAGCCAACGGCGGGACGGAGTAGCCAAAAACATTCAGTACTTC
-	-	19	TRBJ1-5	TRBV27	CASRQTKGHLKGSNQPQHF	TGTGCCAGCAGGCAAACCAAGGGACACCTCAAGGGCTCCAATCAGCCCCAGCATTTT
-	TRBD1	12	TRBJ1-2	TRBV6-1	CAILDRSYGYTF	TGTGCCATCTTGGACAGGAGCTATGGCTACACCTTC
few	-	15	TRBJ1-5	TRBV7-2	CASSLAGQGWQPQHF	TGTGCCAGCAGCTTAGCAGGGCAGGGGTGGCAGCCCCAGCATTTT
-	-	17	TRBJ1-2	TRBV7-9	CASSSLHTDGDNYGYTF	TGTGCCAGCAGCTCGCTCCATACGGACGGGGATAACTATGGCTACACCTTC
once	TRBD1	14	TRBJ1-2	TRBV27	CASSWTGGLGGYTF	TGTGCCAGCAGTTGGACAGGGGGTCTGGGTGGCTACACCTTC
-	-	14	TRBJ1-1	TRBV6-5	CASSYFVRGTEAFF	TGTGCCAGCAGTTACTTTGTTCGGGGCACTGAAGCTTTCTTT
-	-	14	TRBJ2-7	TRBV5-6	CASSTRDFGYEQYF	TGTGCCAGCAGCACCCGGGACTTCGGCTACGAGCAGTACTTC
-	-	15	TRBJ1-5	TRBV4-1	CASSQGYRANQPQHF	TGCGCCAGCAGCCAAGGTTACAGGGCTAATCAGCCCCAGCATTTT
-	-	13	TRBJ1-1	TRBV6-5	CASYQDLEFEAFF	TGTGCCAGCTACCAGGATCTTGAGTTTGAAGCTTTCTTT
-	-	13	TRBJ2-7	TRBV29-1	CSVELGTSYEQYF	TGCAGCGTTGAATTGGGCACATCCTACGAGCAGTACTTC
-	-	15	TRBJ1-2	TRBV28	CASTLGAQANYGYTF	TGTGCCAGCACTCTAGGGGCTCAAGCTAACTATGGCTACACCTTC
-	TRBD1	18	TRBJ1-1	TRBV5-8	CASTIYVGTVIYWTEAFF	TGTGCCAGCACAATCTATGTCGGGACAGTAATTTATTGGACTGAAGCTTTCTTT
few	-	17	TRBJ2-5	TRBV7-6	CASSLGTGGLKKETQYF	TGTGCCAGCAGCTTGGGAACGGGGGGCTTGAAAAAAGAGACCCAGTACTTC
-	-	14	TRBJ1-2	TRBV27	CASSFRPADYGYTF	TGTGCCAGCAGTTTCCGACCCGCGGACTATGGCTACACCTTC
once	TRBD1	13	TRBJ2-3	TRBV25-1	CASSLRTGNTQYF	TGTGCCAGCAGTCTACGGACAGGCAATACGCAGTATTTT
-	TRBD1	18	TRBJ1-5	TRBV15	CATHRGGIPKYSNQPQHF	TGTGCCACCCACAGGGGGGGAATACCAAAATATAGCAATCAGCCCCAGCATTTT
-	-	14	TRBJ2-5	TRBV14	CASSRDRRVETQYF	TGTGCCAGCAGCCGAGACAGGAGGGTAGAGACCCAGTACTTC
-	TRBD1	14	TRBJ2-3	TRBV14	CASSPGQGADTQYF	TGTGCCAGCAGCCCGGGACAGGGCGCAGATACGCAGTATTTT
-	TRBD1	14	TRBJ2-3	TRBV2	CASSMTGRTDTQYF	TGTGCCAGCAGCATGACAGGGCGGACAGATACGCAGTATTTT
-	-	12	TRBJ2-7	TRBV5-6	CASSGSRYEQYF	TGTGCCAGCAGCGGGTCTAGGTACGAGCAGTACTTC
-	-	13	TRBJ2-7	TRBV7-2	CASSQTEDYEQYF	TGTGCCAGCAGCCAAACGGAGGACTACGAGCAGTACTTC
-	-	16	TRBJ1-1	TRBV7-3	CASSSPPGGEYTEAFF	TGTGCCAGCAGCTCTCCCCCCGGCGGGGAGTACACTGAAGCTTTCTTT
-	-	14	TRBJ2-7	TRBV5-1	CASSLVQGGYEQYF	TGCGCCAGCAGCTTGGTCCAGGGTGGGTACGAGCAGTACTTC
-	-	15	TRBJ1-3	TRBV6-5	CASSGGGSSGNTIYF	TGTGCCAGCAGTGGAGGAGGGAGCTCTGGAAACACCATATATTTT
-	-	18	TRBJ2-1	TRBV4-1	CASSQKGLENSSYNEQFF	TGCGCCAGCAGCCAGAAGGGACTCGAGAACAGCTCCTACAATGAGCAGTTCTTC
-	-	15	TRBJ2-2	TRBV10-3	CAISECEVGPGELFF	TGTGCCATCAGTGAGTGCGAGGTCGGTCCCGGGGAGCTGTTTTTT
-	-	12	TRBJ1-6	TRBV11-2	CASSSTGSPLHF	TGTGCCAGCAGCTCGACAGGATCACCCCTCCACTTT
once	-	13	TRBJ1-2	TRBV19	CASSTDDRCGYTF	TGTGCCAGTAGTACCGACGACAGGTGTGGCTACACCTTC
-	TRBD1	19	TRBJ1-3	TRBV7-9	CASSPLPWGQSFSGNTIYF	TGTGCCAGCAGCCCCCTACCCTGGGGACAGTCATTCTCTGGAAACACCATATATTTT
-	-	11	TRBJ2-3	TRBV6-5	CASSYRDTQYF	TGTGCCAGCAGTTATAGAGATACGCAGTATTTT
-	-	14	TRBJ2-1	TRBV28	CASRPPGQHNEQFF	TGTGCCAGCAGACCTCCAGGACAGCACAATGAGCAGTTCTTC
once	TRBD1	16	TRBJ1-5	TRBV5-5	CASSLGTGWGDQPQHF	TGTGCCAGCAGCTTGGGGACAGGGTGGGGGGATCAGCCCCAGCATTTT
-	-	13	TRBJ1-5	TRBV6-1	CASRDSSNQPQHF	TGTGCCAGCAGGGACAGTAGCAATCAGCCCCAGCATTTT